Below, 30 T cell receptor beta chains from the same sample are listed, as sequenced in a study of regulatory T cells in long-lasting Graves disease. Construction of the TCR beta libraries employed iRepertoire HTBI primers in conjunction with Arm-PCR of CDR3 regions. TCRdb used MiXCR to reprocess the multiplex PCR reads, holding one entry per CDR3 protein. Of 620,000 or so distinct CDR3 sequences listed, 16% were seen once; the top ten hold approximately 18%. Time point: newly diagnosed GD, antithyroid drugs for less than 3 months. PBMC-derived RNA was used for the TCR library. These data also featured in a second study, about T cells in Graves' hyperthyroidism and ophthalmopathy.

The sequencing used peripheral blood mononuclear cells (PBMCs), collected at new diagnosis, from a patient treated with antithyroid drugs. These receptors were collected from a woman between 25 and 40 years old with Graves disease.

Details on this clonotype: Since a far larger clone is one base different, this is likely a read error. The CDR3 DNA reads TGTGCCAGCGGCTTACGGACAACTAACTATGGCTACACCTTC. It translates to CASGLRTTNYGYTF. The chain has TRBV7-9 and TRBJ1-2; the D gene is possibly TRBD1 (5 bases). This CDR3 has 14 residues. Germline CDR1 reads SEHNR; CDR2 reads FQNEAQ (reference sequence).

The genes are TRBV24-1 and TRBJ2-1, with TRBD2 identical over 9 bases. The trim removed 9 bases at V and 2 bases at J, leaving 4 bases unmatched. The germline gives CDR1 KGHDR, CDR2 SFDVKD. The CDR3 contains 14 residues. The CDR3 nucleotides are TGTGCCACCGCGGAGCGGGAGGCCTACAATGAGCAGTTCTTC. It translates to CATAEREAYNEQFF.

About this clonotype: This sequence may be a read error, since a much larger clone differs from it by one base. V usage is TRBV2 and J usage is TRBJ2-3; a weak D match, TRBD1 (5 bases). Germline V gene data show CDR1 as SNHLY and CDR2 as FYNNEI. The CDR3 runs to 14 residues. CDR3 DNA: TGTGCCAGCGCTCGACTTATAAGCACAGGTACGCAGTATTTT. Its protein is CASARLISTGTQYF.

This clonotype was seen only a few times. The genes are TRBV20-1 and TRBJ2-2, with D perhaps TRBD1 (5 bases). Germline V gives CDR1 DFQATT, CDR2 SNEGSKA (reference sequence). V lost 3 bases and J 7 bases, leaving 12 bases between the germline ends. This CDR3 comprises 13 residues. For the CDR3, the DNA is TGCAGTGCTAGTTTGGGGCCGGACGGGGAGCTGTTTTTT. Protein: CSASLGPDGELFF.

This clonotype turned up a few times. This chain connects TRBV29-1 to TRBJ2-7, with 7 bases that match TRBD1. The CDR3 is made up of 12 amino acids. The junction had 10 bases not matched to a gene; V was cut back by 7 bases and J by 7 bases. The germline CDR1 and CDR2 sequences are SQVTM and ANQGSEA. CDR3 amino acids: CSGYDRVGEQYF. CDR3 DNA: TGCAGCGGGTACGACAGGGTTGGGGAGCAGTACTTC.

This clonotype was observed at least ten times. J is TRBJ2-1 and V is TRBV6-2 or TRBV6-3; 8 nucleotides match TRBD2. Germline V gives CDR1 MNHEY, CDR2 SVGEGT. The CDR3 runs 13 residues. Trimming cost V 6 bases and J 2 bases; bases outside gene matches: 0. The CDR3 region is CASRGLAYNEQFF. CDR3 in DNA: TGTGCCAGCAGGGGACTAGCCTACAATGAGCAGTTCTTC.

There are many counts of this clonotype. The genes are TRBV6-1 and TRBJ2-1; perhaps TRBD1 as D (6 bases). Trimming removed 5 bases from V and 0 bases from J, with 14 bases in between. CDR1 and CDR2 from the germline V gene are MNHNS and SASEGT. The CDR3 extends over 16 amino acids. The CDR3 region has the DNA TGTGCCAGCAGTCCGAACAGGGCGAGCTCCTACAATGAGCAGTTCTTC. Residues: CASSPNRASSYNEQFF.

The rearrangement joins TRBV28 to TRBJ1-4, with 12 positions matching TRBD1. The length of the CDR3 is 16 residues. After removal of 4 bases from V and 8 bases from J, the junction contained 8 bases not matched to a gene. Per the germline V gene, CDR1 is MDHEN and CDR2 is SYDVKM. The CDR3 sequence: CASSSSGQGAGEKLFF. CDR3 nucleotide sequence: TGTGCCAGCAGTTCCTCGGGACAGGGGGCGGGGGAAAAACTGTTTTTT.

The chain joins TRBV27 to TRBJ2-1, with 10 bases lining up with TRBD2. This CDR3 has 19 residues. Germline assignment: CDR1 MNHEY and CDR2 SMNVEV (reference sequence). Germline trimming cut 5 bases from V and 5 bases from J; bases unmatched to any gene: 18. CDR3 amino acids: CASSQSGTSASGLNNEQFF. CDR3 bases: TGTGCCAGCAGTCAGTCCGGGACTAGCGCATCGGGGTTAAACAATGAGCAGTTCTTC.

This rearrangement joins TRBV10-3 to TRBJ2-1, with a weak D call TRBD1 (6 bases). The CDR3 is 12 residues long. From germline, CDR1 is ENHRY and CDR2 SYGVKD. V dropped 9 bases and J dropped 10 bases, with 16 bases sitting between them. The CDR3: CAMGAGAEEQFF. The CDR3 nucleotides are TGTGCCATGGGAGCAGGGGCGGAAGAGCAGTTCTTC.

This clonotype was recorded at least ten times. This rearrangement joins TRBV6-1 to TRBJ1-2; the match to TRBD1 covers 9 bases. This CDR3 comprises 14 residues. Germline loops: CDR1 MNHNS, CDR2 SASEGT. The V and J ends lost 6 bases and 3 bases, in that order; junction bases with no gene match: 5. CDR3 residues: CASSGRTGDYGYTF. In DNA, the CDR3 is TGTGCCAGCAGCGGGAGGACAGGGGACTATGGCTACACCTTC.

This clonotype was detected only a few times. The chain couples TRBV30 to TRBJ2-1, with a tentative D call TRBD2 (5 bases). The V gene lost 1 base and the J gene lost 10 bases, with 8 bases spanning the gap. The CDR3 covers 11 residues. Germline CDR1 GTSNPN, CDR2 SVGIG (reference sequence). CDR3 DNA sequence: TGTGCCTGGAGTGAGGTAGCGGAGCAGTTCTTC. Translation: CAWSEVAEQFF. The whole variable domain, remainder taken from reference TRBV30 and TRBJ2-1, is SQTIHQWPATLVQPVGSPLSLECTVEGTSNPNLYWYRQAAGRGLQLLFYSVGIGQISSEVPQNLSASRPQDRQFILSSKKLLLSDSGFYLCAWSEVAEQFFGPGTRLTVL.

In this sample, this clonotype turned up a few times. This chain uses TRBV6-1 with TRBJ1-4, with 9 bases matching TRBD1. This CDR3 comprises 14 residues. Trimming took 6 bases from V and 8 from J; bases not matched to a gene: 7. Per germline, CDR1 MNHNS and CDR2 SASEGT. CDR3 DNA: TGTGCCAGCAGGTCGGACAGGGGATACGAAAAACTGTTTTTT. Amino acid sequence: CASRSDRGYEKLFF.

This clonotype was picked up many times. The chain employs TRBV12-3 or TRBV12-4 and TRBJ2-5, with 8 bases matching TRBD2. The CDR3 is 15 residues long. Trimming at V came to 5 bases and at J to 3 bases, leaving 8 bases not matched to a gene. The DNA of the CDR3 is TGTGCCAGCAGTCCCCAAACCGGGAGGGAAGAGACCCAGTACTTC. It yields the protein CASSPQTGREETQYF.

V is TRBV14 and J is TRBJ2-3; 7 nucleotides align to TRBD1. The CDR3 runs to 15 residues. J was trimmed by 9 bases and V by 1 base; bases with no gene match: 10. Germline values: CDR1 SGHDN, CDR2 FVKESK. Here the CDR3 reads CASSQGGQVTRTQYF. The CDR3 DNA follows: TGTGCCAGCAGCCAAGGAGGACAGGTTACGCGGACGCAGTATTTT.

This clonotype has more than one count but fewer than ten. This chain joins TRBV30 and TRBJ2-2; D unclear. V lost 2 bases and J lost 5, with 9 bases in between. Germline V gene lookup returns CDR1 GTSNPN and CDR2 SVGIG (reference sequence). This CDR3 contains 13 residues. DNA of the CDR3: TGTGCCTGGAGTCCAAGAGTGACCGGGGAGCTGTTTTTT. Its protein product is CAWSPRVTGELFF. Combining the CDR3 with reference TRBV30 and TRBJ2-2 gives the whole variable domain SQTIHQWPATLVQPVGSPLSLECTVEGTSNPNLYWYRQAAGRGLQLLFYSVGIGQISSEVPQNLSASRPQDRQFILSSKKLLLSDSGFYLCAWSPRVTGELFFGEGSRLTVL.

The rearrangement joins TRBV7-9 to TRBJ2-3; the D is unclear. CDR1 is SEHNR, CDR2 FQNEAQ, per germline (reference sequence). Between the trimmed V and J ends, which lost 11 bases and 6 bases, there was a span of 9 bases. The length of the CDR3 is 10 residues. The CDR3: CAWSVDTQYF. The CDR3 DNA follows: TGTGCCTGGTCGGTCGATACGCAGTATTTT.

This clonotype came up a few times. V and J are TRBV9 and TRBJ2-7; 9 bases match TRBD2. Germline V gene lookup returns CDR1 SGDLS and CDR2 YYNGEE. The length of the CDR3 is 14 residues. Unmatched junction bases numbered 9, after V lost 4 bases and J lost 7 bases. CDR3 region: CASSLGTSGGEQYF. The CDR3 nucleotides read TGTGCCAGCAGCCTCGGGACCAGCGGGGGGGAGCAGTACTTC.

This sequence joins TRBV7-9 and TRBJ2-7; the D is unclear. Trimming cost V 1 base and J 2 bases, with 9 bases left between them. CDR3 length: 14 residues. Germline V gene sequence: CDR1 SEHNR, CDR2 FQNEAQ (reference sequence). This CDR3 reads CASSLEVLPYEQYF. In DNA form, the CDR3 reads TGTGCCAGCAGCTTAGAGGTACTACCCTACGAGCAGTACTTC. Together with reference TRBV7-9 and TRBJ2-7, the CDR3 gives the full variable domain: DTGVSQNPRHKITKRGQNVTFRCDPISEHNRLYWYRQTLGQGPEFLTYFQNEAQLEKSRLLSDRFSAERPKGSFSTLEIQRTEQGDSAMYLCASSLEVLPYEQYFGPGTRLTVT.

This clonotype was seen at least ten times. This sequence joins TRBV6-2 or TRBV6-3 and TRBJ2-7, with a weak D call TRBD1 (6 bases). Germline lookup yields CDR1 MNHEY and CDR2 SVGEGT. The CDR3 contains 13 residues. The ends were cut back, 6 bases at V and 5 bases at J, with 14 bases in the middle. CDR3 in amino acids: CASRLQGSHEQYF. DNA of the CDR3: TGTGCCAGCAGGCTACAGGGTTCCCACGAGCAGTACTTC.

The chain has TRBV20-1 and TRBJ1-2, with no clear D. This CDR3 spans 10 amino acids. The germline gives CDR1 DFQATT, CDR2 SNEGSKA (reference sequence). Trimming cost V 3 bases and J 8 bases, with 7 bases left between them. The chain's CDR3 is CSASFEGYTF. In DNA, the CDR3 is TGCAGTGCTAGTTTCGAGGGCTACACCTTC.

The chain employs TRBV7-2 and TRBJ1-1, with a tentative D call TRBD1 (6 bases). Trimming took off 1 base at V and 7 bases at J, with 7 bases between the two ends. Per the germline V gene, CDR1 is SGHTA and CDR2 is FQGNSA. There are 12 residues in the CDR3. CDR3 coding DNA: TGTGCCAGCAGCTTAGAGGGACATGAAGCTTTCTTT. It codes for CASSLEGHEAFF.

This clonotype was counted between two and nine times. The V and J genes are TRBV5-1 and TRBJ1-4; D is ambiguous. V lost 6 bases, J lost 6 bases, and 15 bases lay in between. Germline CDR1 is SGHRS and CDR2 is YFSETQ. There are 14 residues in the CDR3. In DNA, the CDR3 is TGCGCCAGCACCCCCGGAGTAGGGTATGAAAAACTGTTTTTT. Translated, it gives CASTPGVGYEKLFF.

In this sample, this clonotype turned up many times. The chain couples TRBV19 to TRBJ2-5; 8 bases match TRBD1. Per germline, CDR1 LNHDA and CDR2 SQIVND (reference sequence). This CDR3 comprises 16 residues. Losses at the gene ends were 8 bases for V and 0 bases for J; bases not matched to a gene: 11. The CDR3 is CASGTQGQEHQETQYF. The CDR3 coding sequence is TGTGCCAGTGGTACCCAGGGACAGGAACACCAAGAGACCCAGTACTTC.

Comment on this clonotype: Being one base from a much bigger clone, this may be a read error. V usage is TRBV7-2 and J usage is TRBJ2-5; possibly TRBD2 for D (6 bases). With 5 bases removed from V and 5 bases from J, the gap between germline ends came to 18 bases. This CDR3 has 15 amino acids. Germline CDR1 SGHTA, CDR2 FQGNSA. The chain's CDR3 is CASSPEGVVGETQYF. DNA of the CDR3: TGTGCCAGCAGCCCGGAGGGAGTTGTAGGGGAGACCCAGTACTTC.

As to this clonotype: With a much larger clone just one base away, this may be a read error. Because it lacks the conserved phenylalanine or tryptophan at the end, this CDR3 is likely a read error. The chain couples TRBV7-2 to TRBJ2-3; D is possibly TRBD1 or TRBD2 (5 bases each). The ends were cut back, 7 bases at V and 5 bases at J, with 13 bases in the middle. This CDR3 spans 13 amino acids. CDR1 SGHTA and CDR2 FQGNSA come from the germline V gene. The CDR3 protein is CASIALRGDTQYL. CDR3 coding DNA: TGTGCCAGCATAGCCCTGAGGGGAGATACGCAGTATTTG.

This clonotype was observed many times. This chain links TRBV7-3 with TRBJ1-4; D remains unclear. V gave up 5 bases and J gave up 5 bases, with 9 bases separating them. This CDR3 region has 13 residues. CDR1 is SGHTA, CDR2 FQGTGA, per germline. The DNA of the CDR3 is TGTGCCAGCAGCCGAGGACCAAATGAAAAACTGTTTTTT. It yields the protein CASSRGPNEKLFF.

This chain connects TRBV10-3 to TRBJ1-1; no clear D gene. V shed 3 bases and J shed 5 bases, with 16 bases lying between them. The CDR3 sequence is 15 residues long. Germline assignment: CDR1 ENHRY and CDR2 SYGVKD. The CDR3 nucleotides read TGTGCCATCAGTGATTCGGGCAGGCCGGGGACTGAAGCTTTCTTT. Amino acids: CAISDSGRPGTEAFF.

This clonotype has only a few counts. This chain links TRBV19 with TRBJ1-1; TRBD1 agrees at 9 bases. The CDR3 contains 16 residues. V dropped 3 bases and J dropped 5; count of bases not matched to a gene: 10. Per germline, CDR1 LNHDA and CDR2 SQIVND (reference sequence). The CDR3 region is CASSMLPGQGTTEAFF. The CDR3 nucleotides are TGTGCCAGTAGTATGTTGCCAGGACAGGGGACTACTGAAGCTTTCTTT. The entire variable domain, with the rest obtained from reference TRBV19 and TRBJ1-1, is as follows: DGGITQSPKYLFRKEGQNVTLSCEQNLNHDAMYWYRQDPGQGLRLIYYSQIVNDFQKGDIAEGYSVSREKKESFPLTVTSAQKNPTAFYLCASSMLPGQGTTEAFFGQGTRLTVV.

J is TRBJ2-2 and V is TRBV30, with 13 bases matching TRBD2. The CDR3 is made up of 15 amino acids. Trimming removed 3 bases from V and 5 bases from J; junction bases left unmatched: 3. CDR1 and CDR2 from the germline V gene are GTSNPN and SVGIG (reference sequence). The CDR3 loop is CAWRLTSGRTGELFF. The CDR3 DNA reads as TGTGCCTGGAGACTGACTAGCGGGAGGACCGGGGAGCTGTTTTTT.